This is a list of T cell receptor beta chains from one sample in a study of blood T cell repertoires in COVID-19. Sequencing used immunoSEQ multiplex PCR; TCRdb keeps in-frame clones, though not all of them. Among fewer than 300,000 clones listed, approximately 90% were seen once. The sample was peripheral blood. The source is a woman aged 30 to 39 with COVID-19, enrolled during active disease. CDR3s include the opening cysteine and the closing phenylalanine or tryptophan. A D gene is named only where the DNA matches it firmly. Part of the rows lack a size; the others show once, few, many or a class for expanded clones.

d_gene,v_gene,j_gene,abundance,CDR3nt,CDR3aa
-,TRBV3-1/TRBV3-2,TRBJ2-6,-,TGTGCCAGCAGCCAACAGGCGTGGGGGGCCAACGTCCTGACTTTC,CASSQQAWGANVLTF
-,TRBV11-2,TRBJ2-7,-,TGTGCCAGCAGCATAACAGATGAGCAGTACTTC,CASSITDEQYF
TRBD2,TRBV30,TRBJ2-7,-,TGTGCCTGGAGTGGTAGCGGGGCGTACGAGCAGTACTTC,CAWSGSGAYEQYF
-,TRBV27,TRBJ2-1,-,TGTGCCAGCCGGAGGAGATCTTCCTACAATGAGCAGTTCTTC,CASRRRSSYNEQFF
TRBD2,TRBV19,TRBJ2-7,-,TGTGCCAGTATGGGGCGGGGGGCACGCGAGCAGTACTTC,CASMGRGAREQYF
-,TRBV30,TRBJ1-1,-,TGTGCCTGGAGGGGGCAGGGCAGCACTGAAGCTTTCTTT,CAWRGQGSTEAFF
TRBD2,TRBV5-6,TRBJ2-3,-,TGTGCCAGCAGCACCGGGACTAGCGGGCGCACAGATACGCAGTATTTT,CASSTGTSGRTDTQYF
-,TRBV30,TRBJ1-2,many,TGTGCCTGGAGTGTAGAAGCGAACTATGGCTACACCTTC,CAWSVEANYGYTF
TRBD1,TRBV4-1,TRBJ2-1,-,TGCGCCAGCAGCCTCAGAAGGGACAGGGGGCGGGATGAGCAGTTCTTC,CASSLRRDRGRDEQFF
TRBD1,TRBV27,TRBJ2-1,-,TGTGCCAGCGGAACCCGGGGACAGGGGGCGATTGAGCAGTTCTTC,CASGTRGQGAIEQFF
TRBD2,TRBV6-5,TRBJ2-3,-,TGTGCCAGCAGTTACTCGTGGCTAGCGGGAGGGGATACGCAGTATTTT,CASSYSWLAGGDTQYF
-,TRBV7-9,TRBJ1-4,once,TGTGCCAGCAGCTTAGGAGGAGCGGGGGGAGGTGAAAAACTGTTTTTT,CASSLGGAGGGEKLFF
-,TRBV15,TRBJ1-4,-,TGTGCCACCAGCAGAGAGACCCTCCAGGGGTTAGGTGAAAAACTGTTTTTT,CATSRETLQGLGEKLFF
TRBD2,TRBV3-1/TRBV3-2,TRBJ2-2,few,TGTGCCAGCAGCCATATGCCCCATAGAAGCGGGGGCGTCGGGGAGCTGTTTTTT,CASSHMPHRSGGVGELFF
-,TRBV23-1,TRBJ2-7,-,TGCGCCAGCAGTCGTCCCATGGGCAGCCACTACGAGCAGTACTTC,CASSRPMGSHYEQYF
-,TRBV28,TRBJ1-3,-,TGTGCCAGCAGCTCCAGTGGGCAGGGAAACACCATATATTTT,CASSSSGQGNTIYF
-,TRBV10-1,TRBJ2-7,-,TGCGCCAGCAGTGATCCGCGATCCTACGAGCAGTACTTC,CASSDPRSYEQYF
-,TRBV9,TRBJ2-2,-,TGTGCCAGTAAGGGAAAGGGGGCGAACACCGGGGAGCTGTTTTTT,CASKGKGANTGELFF
TRBD1,TRBV6-4,TRBJ2-1,few,TGTGCCAGCAGTGCTGGGACAGGGCAAGGTAGTGAGCAGTTCTTC,CASSAGTGQGSEQFF
TRBD1,TRBV27,TRBJ1-5,-,TGTGCCAGCGCGGACAGGGGAGGGTTTCAGCCCCAGCATTTT,CASADRGGFQPQHF
TRBD1,TRBV6-6,TRBJ1-6,few,TGTGCCAGCAGTTACTCAGGGGACAGGGATTCACCCCTCCACTTT,CASSYSGDRDSPLHF
TRBD2,TRBV6-5,TRBJ2-7,-,TGTGCCAGCAGGCCGGGACTAGCGGGAGTCTACGAGCAGTACTTC,CASRPGLAGVYEQYF
TRBD2,TRBV5-1,TRBJ2-1,few,TGCGCCAGCAGTATATCCGGGACTACGCTGGTTGAGCAGTTCTTC,CASSISGTTLVEQFF